A single T cell receptor beta chain is shown here with its context. The library tagged individual cDNA molecules with unique molecular identifiers. TCRdb redid the calling of the RACE reads with MiXCR, one entry per CDR3 protein. The repertoire holds about 84,000 distinct CDR3 sequences, with about a tenth as singletons. These data come from a study of human T cells and chemical hapten exposure. Background on the study: Diphenylcyclopropenone doses were given weekly to the scalps of patients across the roughly 22-week study.

The germline V and J ends were trimmed by 5 bases and 0 bases, with 11 bases remaining between them. Germline V gene sequence: CDR1 SNHLY, CDR2 FYNNEI. The CDR3 is made up of 16 amino acids. Time point noted: patch test 2, 6 weeks after DPC sensitization. Treatment meaning: therapeutic diphenylcyclopropenone sensitization with weekly scalp DPC. The donor pool consisted of alopecia patients aged 18 to 70 years, considered suitable for DPC. Sample: whole blood, taken in connection with sensitization to the hapten diphenylcyclopropenone (DPC). This sequence joins TRBV2 and TRBJ2-6; D is tentatively TRBD1 or TRBD2 (5 bases each). The origin of this receptor is a woman in her twenties or thirties with alopecia areata. Some clones in this sample may be carry-over from other donors' samples. The CDR3 spells CASSYGTVSGANVLTF. As DNA, the CDR3 is TGTGCCAGCAGTTATGGGACCGTCTCTGGGGCCAACGTCCTGACTTTC.